This section outlines one T cell receptor (beta chain) sequence together with its context. As yet, its antigen is unknown. The source of the sample is a study of T cells after yellow fever vaccination. V gave up 4 bases and J gave up 2 bases; unmatched junction bases: 11. CDR1 is LGHNA, CDR2 YSLEER, per germline. This CDR3 is 17 amino acids long. Study-wide results and caveats: High-abundance clonotypes from the bulk population could contaminate FACS-sorted repertoires.

TCRdb re-called the 5' RACE reads with MiXCR, one entry per CDR3 protein. This sample has more than 95,000 distinct CDR3 sequences, with approximately 8.4% found just once. Sample: CD8+ T cells sorted from PBMCs, taken on the day of the yellow fever booster vaccination. This sequence originates from a man between 18 and 29 years old who received the YFV17D yellow fever vaccine. This chain uses TRBV4-3 with TRBJ2-5; 9 bases map to TRBD2. The CDR3 sequence: CASSPSLAGGFQETQYF. CDR3 coding DNA: TGCGCCAGCAGCCCCTCCTTGGCGGGGGGGTTTCAAGAGACCCAGTACTTC.